This T cell receptor (beta chain) appears in the sequencing data of a study of T cells in Graves' hyperthyroidism and ophthalmopathy. The germline CDR1 and CDR2 sequences are MNHEY and SVGEGT. The length of the CDR3 is 16 residues. V lost 6 bases and J lost 0, with 17 bases in between. The investigators amplified TCR beta CDR3 regions from RNA transcripts. First-round RT-PCR with HTBI primers amplified the TCR CDR3 region. TCRdb fed the multiplex PCR reads into MiXCR, producing one record per CDR3 protein. The table lists about 680,000 distinct CDR3 sequences, 35% of them singletons. The chain is built from TRBV6-2 or TRBV6-3 and TRBJ1-1; tentative D call: TRBD1 (5 bases). This clonotype was sampled from a woman aged 40 to 49 with Graves' hyperthyroidism. The sample comprised blood. Written as DNA, the CDR3 is TGTGCCAGCAGCCCGCCCTGGGGCAGGGTGAACACTGAAGCTTTCTTT. Protein: CASSPPWGRVNTEAFF.